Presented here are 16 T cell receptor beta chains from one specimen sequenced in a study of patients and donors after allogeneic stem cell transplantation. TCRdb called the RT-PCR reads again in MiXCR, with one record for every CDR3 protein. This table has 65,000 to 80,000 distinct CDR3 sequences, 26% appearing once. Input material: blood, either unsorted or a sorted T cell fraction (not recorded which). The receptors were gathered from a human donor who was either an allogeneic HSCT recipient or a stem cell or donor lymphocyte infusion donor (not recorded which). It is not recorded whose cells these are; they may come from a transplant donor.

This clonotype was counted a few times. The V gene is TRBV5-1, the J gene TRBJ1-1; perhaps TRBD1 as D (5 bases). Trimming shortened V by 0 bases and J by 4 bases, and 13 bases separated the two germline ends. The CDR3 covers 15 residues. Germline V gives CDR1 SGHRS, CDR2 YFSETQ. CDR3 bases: TGCGCCAGCAGCTTGGTGGGCCTTGGGGGCACTGAAGCTTTCTTT. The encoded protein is CASSLVGLGGTEAFF. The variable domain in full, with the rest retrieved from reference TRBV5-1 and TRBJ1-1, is KAGVTQTPRYLIKTRGQQVTLSCSPISGHRSVSWYQQTPGQGLQFLFEYFSETQRNKGNFPGRFSGRQFSNSRSEMNVSTLELGDSALYLCASSLVGLGGTEAFFGQGTRLTVV.

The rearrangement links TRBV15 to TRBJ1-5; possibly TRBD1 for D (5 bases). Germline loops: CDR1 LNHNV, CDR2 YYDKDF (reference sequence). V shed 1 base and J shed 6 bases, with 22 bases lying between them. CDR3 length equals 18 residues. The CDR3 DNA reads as TGTGCCACCAGCAGAGGTAGTTTCGCGATAAGGGGTGTTCAGCCCCAGCATTTT. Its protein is CATSRGSFAIRGVQPQHF.

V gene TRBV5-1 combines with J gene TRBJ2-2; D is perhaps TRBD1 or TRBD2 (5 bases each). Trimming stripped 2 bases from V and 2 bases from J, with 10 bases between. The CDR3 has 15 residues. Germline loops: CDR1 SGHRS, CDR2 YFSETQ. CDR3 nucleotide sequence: TGCGCCAGCAGCTTAGGGACCCACAACACCGGGGAGCTGTTTTTT. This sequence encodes CASSLGTHNTGELFF.

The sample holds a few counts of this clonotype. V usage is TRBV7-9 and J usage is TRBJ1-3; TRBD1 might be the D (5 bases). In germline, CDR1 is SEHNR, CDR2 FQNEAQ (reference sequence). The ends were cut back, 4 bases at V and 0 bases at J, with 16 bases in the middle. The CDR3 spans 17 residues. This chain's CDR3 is CASSSWDQRTSGNTIYF. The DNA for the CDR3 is TGTGCCAGCAGCTCCTGGGACCAGAGGACCTCTGGAAACACCATATATTTT.

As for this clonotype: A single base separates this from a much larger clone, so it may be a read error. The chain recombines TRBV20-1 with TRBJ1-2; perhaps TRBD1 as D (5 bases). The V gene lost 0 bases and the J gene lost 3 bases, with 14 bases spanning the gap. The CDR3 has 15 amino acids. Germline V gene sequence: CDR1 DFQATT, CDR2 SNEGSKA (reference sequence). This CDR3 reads CSARETGYIDYGYTF. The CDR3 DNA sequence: TGCAGTGCTAGAGAAACAGGATATATTGACTATGGCTACACCTTC.

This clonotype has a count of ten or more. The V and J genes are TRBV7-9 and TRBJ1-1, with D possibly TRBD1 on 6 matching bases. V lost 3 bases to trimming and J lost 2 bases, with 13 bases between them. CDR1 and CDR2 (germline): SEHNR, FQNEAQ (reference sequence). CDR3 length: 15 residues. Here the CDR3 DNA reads TGTGCCAGCAGCTTCACAGGGCAGCTCAACACTGAAGCTTTCTTT. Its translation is CASSFTGQLNTEAFF.

CDR3 in amino acids: CASSLLAVHNEQFF. The DNA of the CDR3 is TGTGCCAGCAGTTTACTAGCGGTCCACAATGAGCAGTTCTTC. This chain connects TRBV12-3 or TRBV12-4 to TRBJ2-1, with TRBD2 matching 7 bases. The CDR3 runs to 14 residues. With 2 bases clipped from V and 5 bases from J, the junction kept 3 bases outside the gene matches.

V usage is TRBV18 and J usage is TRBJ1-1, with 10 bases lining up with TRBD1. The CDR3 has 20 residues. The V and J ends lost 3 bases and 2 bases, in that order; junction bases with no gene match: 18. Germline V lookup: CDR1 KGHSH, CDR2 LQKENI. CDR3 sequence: CASSPLTRDRGFVGNTEAFF. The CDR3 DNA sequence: TGTGCCAGCTCACCTCTTACCCGGGACAGGGGTTTCGTTGGTAACACTGAAGCTTTCTTT.

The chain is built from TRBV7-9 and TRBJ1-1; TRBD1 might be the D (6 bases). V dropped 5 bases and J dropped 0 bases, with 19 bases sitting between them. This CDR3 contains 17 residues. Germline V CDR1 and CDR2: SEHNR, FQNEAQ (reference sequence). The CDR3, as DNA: TGTGCCAGCAGCCTCGGACAGCCCTTTCTCCTGAACACTGAAGCTTTCTTT. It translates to CASSLGQPFLLNTEAFF.

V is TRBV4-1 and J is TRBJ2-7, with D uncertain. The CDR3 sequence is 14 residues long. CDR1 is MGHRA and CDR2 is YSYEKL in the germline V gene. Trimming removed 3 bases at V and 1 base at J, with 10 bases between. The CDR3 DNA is TGCGCCAGCAGCCAGCAACAGCAATCCTACGAGCAGTACTTC. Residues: CASSQQQQSYEQYF.

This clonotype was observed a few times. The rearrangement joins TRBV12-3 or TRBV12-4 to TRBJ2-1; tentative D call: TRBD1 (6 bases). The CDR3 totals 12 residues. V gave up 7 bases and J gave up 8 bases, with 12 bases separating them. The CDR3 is CASTRGTYEQFF. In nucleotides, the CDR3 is TGTGCCAGCACCAGGGGAACGTATGAGCAGTTCTTC.

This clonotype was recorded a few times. CDR3 sequence (DNA): TGTGCCAGCAGTAGGGGGCTCGGTAATGAAAAACTGTTTTTT. Translating it yields CASSRGLGNEKLFF. V is TRBV6-6 and J is TRBJ1-4, with 7 bases that match TRBD1. V gave up 5 bases and J gave up 4 bases; unmatched junction bases: 4. Germline loops: CDR1 MNHNY, CDR2 SVGAGI (reference sequence). The CDR3 length is 14 residues.

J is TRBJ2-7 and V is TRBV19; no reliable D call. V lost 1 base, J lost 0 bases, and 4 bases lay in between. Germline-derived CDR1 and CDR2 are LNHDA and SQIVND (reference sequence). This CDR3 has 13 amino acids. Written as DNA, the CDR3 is TGTGCCAGTAGTATAGCGGACTCCTACGAGCAGTACTTC. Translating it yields CASSIADSYEQYF.

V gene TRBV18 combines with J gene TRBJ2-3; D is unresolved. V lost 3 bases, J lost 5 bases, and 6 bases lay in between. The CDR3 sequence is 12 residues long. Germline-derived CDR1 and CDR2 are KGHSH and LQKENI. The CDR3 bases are TGTGCCAGCTCACCGGCGGAAGATACGCAGTATTTT. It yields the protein CASSPAEDTQYF.

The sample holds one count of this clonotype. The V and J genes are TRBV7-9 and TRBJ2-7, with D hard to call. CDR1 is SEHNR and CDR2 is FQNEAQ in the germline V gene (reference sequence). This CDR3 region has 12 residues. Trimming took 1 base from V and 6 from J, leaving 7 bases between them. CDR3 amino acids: CASSLEAREQYF. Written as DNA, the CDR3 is TGTGCCAGCAGCTTAGAGGCTCGCGAGCAGTACTTC.

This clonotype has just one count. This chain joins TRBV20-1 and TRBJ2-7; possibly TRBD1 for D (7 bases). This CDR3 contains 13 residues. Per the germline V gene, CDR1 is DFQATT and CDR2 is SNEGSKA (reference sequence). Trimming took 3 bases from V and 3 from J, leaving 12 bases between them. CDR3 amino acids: CSARAGQNYEQYF. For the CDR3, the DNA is TGCAGTGCTAGGGCGGGACAGAACTACGAGCAGTACTTC.